This T cell receptor (beta chain) was obtained from a study of Ad26.COV2.S vaccination and SARS-CoV-2 variants. The germline V and J ends were trimmed by 1 base and 4 bases, with 13 bases remaining between them. Germline V gene data show CDR1 as LNHNV and CDR2 as YYDKDF (reference sequence). CDR3 length equals 15 residues. Study outcomes and limitations: Participants in the vaccine arm had higher spike-specific TCR breadth; placebo recipients had lower. Measurement of non-spike TCR breadth gave similar results in vaccine and placebo recipients. Vaccinees reportedly had broad spike-specific CD8+ and CD4+ T cell responses.

In its sample, this clone was seen once. Its antigen is not known. Assay used: immunoSEQ multiplex PCR; TCRdb lists only in-frame clones, some missing. The sample has approximately 340,000 clones, 92% seen once. Specimen: peripheral blood, collected after recovery from COVID-19. This TCR came from a human donor who had recovered from COVID-19. The gene calls are TRBV15 and TRBJ1-2; D perhaps matches TRBD1 (6 bases). In DNA form, the CDR3 reads TGTGCCACCAGCAGAGTAAGGGGGGGAGGCTATGGCTACACCTTC. Its protein is CATSRVRGGGYGYTF.